These T cell receptor beta chains were read from a single sample in a study of control samples from healthy donors and cancer patients. Clones were sequenced by immunoSEQ multiplex PCR, and TCRdb holds only the in-frame ones, with some missing. Of approximately 52,000 clones listed, about 96% are singletons. Sequenced input: blood. These receptors all stem from a young woman in good health. Both conserved end residues are part of each CDR3. A D gene is named only where the DNA matches it firmly.

J | V | D | DNA | CDR3
TRBJ1-5 | TRBV4-1 | - | TGCGCCAGCAGCCAAGATCCGGGGAGAAGCAATCAGCCCCAGCATTTT | CASSQDPGRSNQPQHF
TRBJ1-6 | TRBV9 | TRBD1 | TGTGCCAGCAGCGCAGGGGGGAATTCACCCCTCCACTTT | CASSAGGNSPLHF
TRBJ1-1 | TRBV11-2 | - | TGTGCCAGCAGCTTAGCAGTGAACACTGAAGCTTTCTTT | CASSLAVNTEAFF
TRBJ1-1 | TRBV5-1 | - | TGCGCCAGCAGTCTAATTTCGGACAGTCTATCTGAAGCTTTCTTT | CASSLISDSLSEAFF
TRBJ1-1 | TRBV3-1/TRBV3-2 | - | TGTGCCAGCAGCCCACAGGGCCTTGAAGCTTTCTTT | CASSPQGLEAFF
TRBJ2-2 | TRBV19 | - | TGTGCCAGTAGTATAGGCAGAGTTACCGGGGAGCTGTTTTTT | CASSIGRVTGELFF
TRBJ1-5 | TRBV6-5 | TRBD1 | TGTGCCAGCAGCCCAGACAGGGGAAGCAATCAGCCCCAGCATTTT | CASSPDRGSNQPQHF
TRBJ1-2 | TRBV30 | TRBD1 | TGTGCCTGGCAGACAGGGGGCCGCTCATATGGCTACACCTTC | CAWQTGGRSYGYTF
TRBJ1-2 | TRBV12-3/TRBV12-4 | - | TGTGCCAGCAGTTTATACGGCGGCCGTGGCTACACCTTC | CASSLYGGRGYTF
TRBJ1-3 | TRBV15 | - | TGTGCCACCAGCAGAGGAGGGACCTCTATCTCCTCTGGAAACACCATATATTTT | CATSRGGTSISSGNTIYF